This T cell receptor (beta chain) was sequenced in a study of blood T cell repertoires in COVID-19. Turning to the study itself: Acute and convalescent COVID-19 specimens originated in the United States, Italy and Spain.

How the authors handled the data: The assay estimated nucleated cells by amplifying reference gene primers. Assay used: immunoSEQ multiplex PCR; TCRdb lists only in-frame clones, some missing. The D gene and trimming were derived from the DNA, and the V and J assignments and clone size from that table. The data hold over 140,000 clones, with about 77% observed a single time. Sequences were obtained from peripheral blood. The clonotype was recovered from a woman in her forties or fifties with active or convalescent COVID-19.

The CDR3 sequence: CASSTPRGETEAFF. Here the CDR3 DNA reads TGTGCCAGTAGTACCCCCAGGGGGGAAACTGAAGCTTTCTTT. This chain joins TRBV19 and TRBJ1-1; 7 nucleotides agree with TRBD1. Germline trimming cut 4 bases from V and 5 bases from J; bases unmatched to any gene: 7. This CDR3 comprises 14 residues. CDR1 is LNHDA and CDR2 is SQIVND in the germline V gene (reference sequence).